Below are 19 T cell receptor beta chains sequenced from a single sample in a study of cytomegalovirus exposure and HLA in healthy donors. The PCR contained 60 Vbeta and 13 Jbeta primers. Only in-frame clones appear in the TCRdb table, and some are missing; sequencing was by immunoSEQ multiplex PCR. Of about 120,000 clones in the sample, over 60% were seen once. Material for sequencing was PBMCs. The source of these receptors is a woman under 40 in good health and CMV-seropositive.

This chain joins TRBV19 and TRBJ2-7; a weak D match, TRBD2 (6 bases). Germline V gene lookup returns CDR1 LNHDA and CDR2 SQIVND (reference sequence). This CDR3 region has 16 residues. Trimming took 2 bases from V and 3 from J, leaving 17 bases between them. The CDR3 loop is CASSITAGRIGYEQYF. The CDR3 region has the DNA TGTGCCAGTAGTATAACCGCGGGGCGGATCGGCTACGAGCAGTACTTC.

V usage is TRBV7-9 and J usage is TRBJ2-5; D not resolved. Per germline, CDR1 SEHNR and CDR2 FQNEAQ (reference sequence). The germline V and J ends were trimmed by 4 bases and 2 bases, with 8 bases remaining between them. The CDR3 totals 13 residues. CDR3 in amino acids: CASSYTNQETQYF. The DNA of the CDR3 is TGTGCCAGCAGCTACACAAATCAAGAGACCCAGTACTTC.

Details on this clone: Other DNA variants within this sample encode the same CDR3. The chain is built from TRBV5-1 and TRBJ2-5; 9 bases fit TRBD2. Germline V gives CDR1 SGHRS, CDR2 YFSETQ. Trimming cost V 0 bases and J 1 base; bases outside gene matches: 10. CDR3 size: 18 residues. DNA for the CDR3: TGCGCCAGCAGCTTGGAGGCGGGGGTAGCGGGGGTCCAAGAGACCCAGTACTTC. This sequence encodes CASSLEAGVAGVQETQYF.

This clone was found once. The rearrangement links TRBV5-1 to TRBJ1-4; D not certain. The length of the CDR3 is 14 residues. Trimming took 3 bases from V and 7 from J, leaving 13 bases between them. CDR1 is SGHRS, CDR2 YFSETQ, per germline. DNA for the CDR3: TGCGCCAGCAGCTCCGGGAGTCCGATTGAAAAACTGTTTTTT. Protein: CASSSGSPIEKLFF.

On this clone itself: This same CDR3 is encoded by further DNA sequences in the sample. The genes are TRBV5-4 and TRBJ2-7, with 11 bases lining up with TRBD1. This CDR3 contains 15 residues. Germline-derived CDR1 and CDR2 are SGHNT and YYREEE (reference sequence). V dropped 0 bases and J dropped 3; count of bases not matched to a gene: 2. CDR3 amino acids: CASSLVGTGGYEQYF. CDR3 sequence (DNA): TGTGCCAGCAGCTTGGTGGGGACAGGGGGCTACGAGCAGTACTTC.

The chain recombines TRBV5-6 with TRBJ2-5, with 12 positions matching TRBD2. From germline, CDR1 is SGHDT and CDR2 YYEEEE. The CDR3 length is 17 residues. Losses at the gene ends were 0 bases for V and 3 bases for J; bases not matched to a gene: 6. This CDR3 reads CASSLVLTSGGEETQYF. The CDR3 DNA reads TGTGCCAGCAGCTTGGTCCTGACTAGCGGGGGTGAAGAGACCCAGTACTTC. The variable domain in full, with the rest retrieved from reference TRBV5-6 and TRBJ2-5, is DAGVTQSPTHLIKTRGQQVTLRCSPKSGHDTVSWYQQALGQGPQFIFQYYEEEERQRGNFPDRFSGHQFPNYSSELNVNALLLGDSALYLCASSLVLTSGGEETQYFGPGTRLLVL.

The V gene is TRBV4-3, the J gene TRBJ1-2, with TRBD1 identical over 7 bases. Trimming cost V 0 bases and J 5 bases; bases outside gene matches: 6. Germline V lookup: CDR1 LGHNA, CDR2 YSLEER. This CDR3 has 15 amino acids. CDR3 sequence: CASSQDRGQAYGYTF. The CDR3 DNA follows: TGCGCCAGCAGCCAAGATCGTGGACAGGCTTATGGCTACACCTTC.

This clone appeared a few times. J is TRBJ2-1 and V is TRBV27; the D gene is possibly TRBD1 (6 bases). Looked up from germline, CDR1 is MNHEY and CDR2 is SMNVEV (reference sequence). The V gene lost 2 bases and the J gene lost 5 bases, with 10 bases spanning the gap. The CDR3 has 14 residues. The CDR3 DNA sequence: TGTGCCAGCAGTTTAATCGGACAGAACAATGAGCAGTTCTTC. It specifies CASSLIGQNNEQFF.

This chain links TRBV29-1 with TRBJ1-1; a weak D match, TRBD1 (5 bases). The CDR3 totals 12 residues. CDR1 is SQVTM and CDR2 is ANQGSEA in the germline V gene. V was cut by 4 bases and J by 8 bases, with 14 bases left in between. The CDR3 region has the DNA TGCAGCGTTGTTGGCGGGGGGTCCGAAGCTTTCTTT. This gives the protein CSVVGGGSEAFF.

The chain uses TRBV19 and TRBJ2-5; 10 bases agree with TRBD2. The CDR3 is 16 residues long. CDR1 and CDR2 from the germline V gene are LNHDA and SQIVND (reference sequence). V shed 3 bases and J 10 bases; nucleotides not matched to a gene: 14. The CDR3: CASSMELAGALQGQYF. For the CDR3, the DNA is TGTGCCAGTAGTATGGAGCTAGCGGGGGCCCTCCAAGGCCAGTACTTC.

The chain couples TRBV6-6 to TRBJ2-5; 8 bases match TRBD1. Germline V gives CDR1 MNHNY, CDR2 SVGAGI (reference sequence). This CDR3 comprises 15 residues. Germline trimming cut 2 bases from V and 2 bases from J; bases unmatched to any gene: 4. The CDR3 protein is CASSYPGQGQETQYF. Written as DNA, the CDR3 is TGTGCCAGCAGTTACCCCGGACAGGGTCAAGAGACCCAGTACTTC.

V is TRBV9 and J is TRBJ2-3; 12 positions match TRBD1. The CDR3 totals 17 residues. V lost 4 bases, J lost 6 bases, and 12 bases stayed unmatched. Germline CDR1 is SGDLS and CDR2 is YYNGEE. The CDR3 is CASSTAPPGTGGDTQYF. CDR3 coding DNA: TGTGCCAGCAGCACCGCTCCCCCCGGGACAGGGGGCGATACGCAGTATTTT.

The chain carries TRBV6-1 and TRBJ1-1, with a possible D match to TRBD1 (6 bases). The V end lost 8 bases, the J end lost 6 bases, and 16 bases lay between the germline ends. Germline values: CDR1 MNHNS, CDR2 SASEGT. The CDR3 has 13 amino acids. Here the CDR3 reads CASRLGDTSEAFF. The CDR3 nucleotides read TGTGCCAGCCGCCTGGGGGACACCTCTGAAGCTTTCTTT.

J is TRBJ1-4 and V is TRBV15; D is uncertain. Trimming cost V 3 bases and J 6 bases, with 11 bases left between them. Germline lookup yields CDR1 LNHNV and CDR2 YYDKDF (reference sequence). The CDR3 covers 14 residues. This CDR3 is CATSSPSVDEKLFF. The DNA for the CDR3 is TGTGCCACCAGCAGCCCCTCGGTGGATGAAAAACTGTTTTTT.

V gene TRBV4-2 combines with J gene TRBJ2-6; 8 bases fit TRBD2. The germline V gene encodes CDR1 LGHNA and CDR2 YNFKEQ. The CDR3 runs 19 residues. V lost 6 bases and J lost 1; bases outside the gene matches: 14. DNA of the CDR3: TGTGCCAGCAGAAACTATCTAAGCGGGGGTTTTTCTGGGGCCAACGTCCTGACTTTC. It codes for CASRNYLSGGFSGANVLTF.

V usage is TRBV9 and J usage is TRBJ2-2, with 11 bases lining up with TRBD2. V lost 4 bases, J lost 2 bases, and 7 bases stayed unmatched. The CDR3 loop spans 17 amino acids. Germline loops: CDR1 SGDLS, CDR2 YYNGEE. CDR3: CASSPGLAGLNTGELFF. For the CDR3, the DNA is TGTGCCAGCAGCCCAGGACTAGCGGGCCTCAACACCGGGGAGCTGTTTTTT.

The chain carries TRBV9 and TRBJ1-3; a weak D match, TRBD1 (6 bases). Germline V gene data show CDR1 as SGDLS and CDR2 as YYNGEE. Trimming took 3 bases from V and 2 from J, leaving 12 bases between them. The CDR3 totals 15 residues. The CDR3 spells CASSAEGVTGNTIYF. The CDR3 region has the DNA TGTGCCAGCAGCGCAGAGGGGGTTACTGGAAACACCATATATTTT. Full variable domain (outside the CDR3, taken from reference TRBV9 and TRBJ1-3): DSGVTQTPKHLITATGQRVTLRCSPRSGDLSVYWYQQSLDQGLQFLIQYYNGEERAKGNILERFSAQQFPDLHSELNLSSLELGDSALYFCASSAEGVTGNTIYFGEGSWLTVV.

This clone was seen just once. The chain carries TRBV7-2 and TRBJ2-7; D remains ambiguous. The CDR3 spans 14 residues. In germline, CDR1 is SGHTA, CDR2 FQGNSA. V lost 5 bases to trimming and J lost 2 bases, with 13 bases between them. Here the CDR3 reads CASSAVLRPYEQYF. The DNA of the CDR3 is TGTGCCAGCAGCGCGGTACTTAGACCCTACGAGCAGTACTTC.

The chain uses TRBV4-2 and TRBJ2-1; D might be TRBD2 (5 bases). Trimming pared 4 bases from V and 6 bases from J, leaving 19 bases between. The CDR3 extends over 16 amino acids. Germline V lookup: CDR1 LGHNA, CDR2 YNFKEQ. The CDR3 sequence is CASSLLGGLGSNEQFF. DNA for the CDR3: TGTGCCAGCAGCCTCCTTGGTGGCCTTGGGAGCAATGAGCAGTTCTTC.